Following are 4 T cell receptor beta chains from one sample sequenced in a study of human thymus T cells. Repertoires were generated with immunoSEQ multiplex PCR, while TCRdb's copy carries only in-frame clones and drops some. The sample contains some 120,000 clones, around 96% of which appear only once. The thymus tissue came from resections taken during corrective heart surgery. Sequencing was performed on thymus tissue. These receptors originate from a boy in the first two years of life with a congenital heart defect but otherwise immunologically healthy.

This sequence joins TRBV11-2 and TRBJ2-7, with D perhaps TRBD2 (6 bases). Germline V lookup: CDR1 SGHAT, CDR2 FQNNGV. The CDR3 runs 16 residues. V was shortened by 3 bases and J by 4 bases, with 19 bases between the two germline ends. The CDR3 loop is CASSFPAVAVHYEQYF. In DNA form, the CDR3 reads TGTGCCAGCAGCTTCCCGGCTGTAGCGGTACATTACGAGCAGTACTTC.

CDR3 protein: CASSLAYAHSGNTIYF. The CDR3, as DNA: TGTGCCAGCAGCTTAGCGTATGCCCACTCTGGAAACACCATATATTTT. The V and J genes are TRBV7-2 and TRBJ1-3; no clear D. The CDR3 covers 16 residues. With 0 bases removed from V and 0 bases from J, the gap between germline ends came to 9 bases. Germline V gives CDR1 SGHTA, CDR2 FQGNSA.

CDR3: CASSFASPYEQYF. CDR3 nucleotides: TGTGCCAGCAGCTTCGCAAGTCCCTACGAGCAGTACTTC. The chain recombines TRBV7-2 with TRBJ2-7; D gene ambiguous. The CDR3 is 13 amino acids. The V gene's germline CDR1 is SGHTA and CDR2 FQGNSA. V lost 3 bases and J 2 bases, leaving 8 bases between the germline ends.

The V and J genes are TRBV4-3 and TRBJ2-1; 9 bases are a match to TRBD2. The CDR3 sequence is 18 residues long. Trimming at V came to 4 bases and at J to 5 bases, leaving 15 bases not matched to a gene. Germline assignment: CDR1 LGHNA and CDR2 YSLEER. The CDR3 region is CASSLKLRGTSNHNEQFF. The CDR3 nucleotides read TGCGCCAGCAGCCTTAAACTCCGGGGGACTAGCAACCACAATGAGCAGTTCTTC.